This TCR beta chain came from a study of beta chain features in type 1 diabetes. About the study: Across the samples, some 98,000,000 sorted cells were examined in total.

Every single donor gave one heparinised blood draw, and these averaged about 110 mL. Expressed TCRB transcripts were sequenced, since all the RNA that had been isolated was reverse transcribed. Clones were read by immunoSEQ multiplex PCR, and TCRdb kept only the in-frame ones, dropping some. The sample includes roughly 380,000 clones, 15% to 20% seen only once; the top ten take approximately 0.046%. Between the trimmed V and J ends, which lost 4 bases and 6 bases, there was a span of 18 bases. This CDR3 is 15 amino acids long. In germline, CDR1 is MNHNY, CDR2 SVGAGI (reference sequence). The sequence was collected from a woman under 30 in good health. Sequencing was performed on naive CD4+ T cells from blood. The chain carries TRBV6-6 and TRBJ2-5; tentatively, D is TRBD2 (6 bases). The CDR3 spells CASSSISGGRQTQYF. In nucleotides, the CDR3 is TGTGCCAGCAGTTCCATCTCAGGAGGGCGGCAGACCCAGTACTTC.